The next 28 T cell receptor beta chains were all read from a single sample in a study of T cell responses to AZD1222 COVID-19 vaccine. Only in-frame clones appear in the TCRdb table, and some are missing; sequencing was by immunoSEQ multiplex PCR. The data contain about 89,000 clones, approximately 90% of them singletons. Sequenced material: peripheral blood, taken 28 days after the second AZD1222 dose. These receptor sequences come from an adult who received the AZD1222 COVID-19 vaccine.

V usage is TRBV30 and J usage is TRBJ2-2; D is unresolved. The V and J ends lost 5 bases and 5 bases respectively, with 3 bases between them. Germline V lookup: CDR1 GTSNPN, CDR2 SVGIG (reference sequence). The CDR3 is made up of 10 amino acids. Here the CDR3 DNA reads TGTGCCTGGGATACCGGGGAGCTGTTTTTT. This encodes CAWDTGELFF.

This clone was detected only a few times. J is TRBJ2-1 and V is TRBV11-3; 10 bases fit TRBD2. V shed 3 bases, J shed 5 bases, and the junction held 7 bases outside the gene matches. The length of the CDR3 is 16 residues. CDR1 and CDR2 (germline): SGHNT, YENEEA. CDR3 in amino acids: CASSFQAGGPNNEQFF. The CDR3 coding sequence is TGTGCCAGCAGCTTCCAAGCGGGGGGGCCAAACAATGAGCAGTTCTTC.

The chain employs TRBV19 and TRBJ2-7; 12 bases fit TRBD1. CDR1 and CDR2 (germline): LNHDA, SQIVND (reference sequence). The length of the CDR3 is 15 residues. V dropped 6 bases and J dropped 0; count of bases not matched to a gene: 3. CDR3: CASRMGQGASYEQYF. CDR3 DNA sequence: TGTGCCAGTAGGATGGGACAGGGGGCCTCCTACGAGCAGTACTTC.

This clone came up once. V is TRBV30 and J is TRBJ1-2; D gene ambiguous. V lost 0 bases and J lost 6, with 8 bases in between. CDR1 and CDR2 from the germline V gene are GTSNPN and SVGIG (reference sequence). This CDR3 region has 12 residues. CDR3 sequence reads: CAWSVMRNGYTF. The CDR3 DNA reads TGTGCCTGGAGTGTAATGAGGAATGGCTACACCTTC.

The V and J genes are TRBV19 and TRBJ1-1; D not certain. Germline V gene lookup returns CDR1 LNHDA and CDR2 SQIVND (reference sequence). This CDR3 spans 13 amino acids. V was clipped by 9 bases and J by 0 bases, with 11 bases between them. CDR3 loop: CASTQAVNTEAFF. CDR3 DNA: TGTGCCAGCACCCAAGCGGTGAACACTGAAGCTTTCTTT.

V gene TRBV7-8 combines with J gene TRBJ2-1, with unresolved D. The CDR3 length is 14 residues. The germline gives CDR1 SGHVS, CDR2 FQNEAQ. The V end lost 0 bases, the J end lost 2 bases, and 5 bases lay between the germline ends. The CDR3 bases are TGTGCCAGCAGCTTAGCGGGCCCCTACAATGAGCAGTTCTTC. Protein: CASSLAGPYNEQFF.

This chain joins TRBV15 and TRBJ1-5; 7 bases map to TRBD1. Germline CDR1 and CDR2: LNHNV and YYDKDF (reference sequence). Unmatched junction bases numbered 7, after V lost 2 bases and J lost 12 bases. CDR3 size: 13 residues. The CDR3 loop is CATSRFFGDSQHF. In DNA form, the CDR3 reads TGTGCCACCAGCAGATTTTTCGGGGACAGCCAGCATTTT.

In DNA form, the CDR3 reads TGTGCCAGCAGTGAAGTGTACGAAAATCAGCCCCAGCATTTT. Its protein product is CASSEVYENQPQHF. The chain links TRBV2 to TRBJ1-5; D remains ambiguous. This CDR3 region has 14 residues. Germline CDR1 and CDR2: SNHLY and FYNNEI. V lost 1 base, J lost 4 bases, and 8 bases lay in between.

The CDR3 DNA is TGTGCCAGCAGCTTGGGGGGTGAGCAGTTCTTC. Translating it yields CASSLGGEQFF. V and J are TRBV5-4 and TRBJ2-1; no definite D call. The CDR3 loop spans 11 amino acids. Germline CDR1 reads SGHNT; CDR2 reads YYREEE (reference sequence). V was clipped by 0 bases and J by 9 bases, with 4 bases between them.

The V and J genes are TRBV5-1 and TRBJ1-2, with 10 bases aligning to TRBD1. Germline V gives CDR1 SGHRS, CDR2 YFSETQ. With V trimmed by 4 bases and J by 2 bases, 8 bases remained unmatched. This CDR3 has 16 amino acids. CDR3 sequence (DNA): TGCGCCAGCAGCCCCGGCTCGACAGGGGGCAACTATGGCTACACCTTC. Translation gives CASSPGSTGGNYGYTF.

J is TRBJ1-4 and V is TRBV6-5; D is ambiguous. Trimming left V 8 bases short and J 3 bases short, with 13 bases between. The CDR3 totals 14 residues. Germline CDR1 MNHEY, CDR2 SVGAGI. The CDR3 region is CASSWRVSNEKLFF. The CDR3 region has the DNA TGTGCCAGCTCCTGGAGGGTATCTAATGAAAAACTGTTTTTT.

This clone occurred once. V gene TRBV4-2 combines with J gene TRBJ2-5; D unresolved. This CDR3 region has 13 residues. CDR1 is LGHNA, CDR2 YNFKEQ, per germline. V lost 0 bases, J lost 5 bases, and 7 bases lay in between. CDR3 DNA: TGTGCCAGCAGCCAAGAAGCTTTCGAGACCCAGTACTTC. Protein product: CASSQEAFETQYF.

CDR3 sequence reads: CASSFYADTQYF. The DNA of the CDR3 is TGTGCCAGCAGCTTCTATGCAGATACGCAGTATTTT. The chain combines TRBV7-2 with TRBJ2-3; no clear D. V was pared by 3 bases and J by 4 bases, with 5 bases between. Germline assignment: CDR1 SGHTA and CDR2 FQGNSA. The CDR3 is 12 amino acids.

The chain combines TRBV19 with TRBJ1-3; D unresolved. Per the germline V gene, CDR1 is LNHDA and CDR2 is SQIVND (reference sequence). This CDR3 contains 15 residues. Deletions cut 8 bases from V and 0 bases from J, with 14 bases between. The CDR3 region has the DNA TGTGCCAGTCTCCTAACTGATACCTCTGGAAACACCATATATTTT. Its protein product is CASLLTDTSGNTIYF. The variable domain in full, with the rest retrieved from reference TRBV19 and TRBJ1-3, is DGGITQSPKYLFRKEGQNVTLSCEQNLNHDAMYWYRQDPGQGLRLIYYSQIVNDFQKGDIAEGYSVSREKKESFPLTVTSAQKNPTAFYLCASLLTDTSGNTIYFGEGSWLTVV.

V gene TRBV21-1 combines with J gene TRBJ2-1; the listed D gene, TRBD1, was not tested against the DNA. TRBV21-1 is an annotated pseudogene. The CDR3 runs 22 residues. CDR3: CASSSPLSGTGAPIINSGEQFF. The CDR3 coding sequence is TGTGCCAGCAGCTCCCCACTCTCCGGGACAGGGGCCCCGATCATCAACTCCGGGGAGCAGTTCTTC.

In nucleotides, the CDR3 is TGTGCCAGCTCACCGTCAGCCTCCCGGGACCAAGGGGGCTACACCTTC. It encodes CASSPSASRDQGGYTF. This chain connects TRBV18 to TRBJ1-2, with D possibly being TRBD1 (5 bases). The CDR3 loop spans 16 amino acids. The V gene lost 3 bases and the J gene lost 8 bases, with 22 bases spanning the gap. Germline CDR1 and CDR2: KGHSH and LQKENI.

The chain is built from TRBV6-2 or TRBV6-3 and TRBJ2-2; 9 bases line up with TRBD2. The CDR3 spans 17 residues. The V and J ends lost 6 bases and 4 bases, in that order; junction bases with no gene match: 12. Germline assignment: CDR1 MNHEY and CDR2 SVGEGT. The CDR3 bases are TGTGCCAGCAGCCCACTCTTCGCGGGGGGGAGCACCGGGGAGCTGTTTTTT. Amino acids: CASSPLFAGGSTGELFF.

V usage is TRBV2 and J usage is TRBJ1-1; 7 nucleotides agree with TRBD1. Germline-derived CDR1 and CDR2 are SNHLY and FYNNEI. The CDR3 contains 14 residues. Trimming took 4 bases from V and 0 from J; bases not matched to a gene: 2. The DNA for the CDR3 is TGTGCCAGCAGTGGACAGGGTGTGAACACTGAAGCTTTCTTT. The encoded protein is CASSGQGVNTEAFF. The complete variable domain, with remaining parts taken from reference TRBV2 and TRBJ1-1, reads EPEVTQTPSHQVTQMGQEVILRCVPISNHLYFYWYRQILGQKVEFLVSFYNNEISEKSEIFDDQFSVERPDGSNFTLKIRSTKLEDSAMYFCASSGQGVNTEAFFGQGTRLTVV.

The CDR3 sequence is CASSFSSASTEAFF. CDR3 in DNA: TGTGCCAGCAGCTTTTCATCCGCGAGCACTGAAGCTTTCTTT. V and J are TRBV7-3 and TRBJ1-1; D is unclear. The length of the CDR3 is 14 residues. The V end was cut by 3 bases, the J end by 4 bases, with 12 bases between. Germline V gene sequence: CDR1 SGHTA, CDR2 FQGTGA.

This clone occurred once. The CDR3 sequence is CASSWTGTGDEKLFF. Here the CDR3 DNA reads TGTGCCAGCAGCTGGACCGGGACAGGGGATGAAAAACTGTTTTTT. This sequence joins TRBV5-6 and TRBJ1-4, with TRBD1 identical over 10 bases. The CDR3 runs to 15 residues. V lost 3 bases, J lost 6 bases, and 5 bases stayed unmatched. Germline assignment: CDR1 SGHDT and CDR2 YYEEEE.

This rearrangement joins TRBV7-6 to TRBJ2-1; D uncertain. Germline CDR1 is SGHVS and CDR2 is FNYEAQ. The CDR3 loop spans 15 amino acids. V was trimmed by 5 bases and J by 0 bases, leaving 11 bases between them. CDR3 amino acids: CASSARVSSYNEQFF. The CDR3 DNA reads as TGTGCCAGCAGCGCAAGGGTATCCTCCTACAATGAGCAGTTCTTC.

Written as DNA, the CDR3 is TGTGCCAGCAGCCCGCCGGGCCAAAGGTCGGGCGGGGAGCTGTTTTTT. This translates into CASSPPGQRSGGELFF. The chain recombines TRBV7-9 with TRBJ2-2, with unresolved D. Trimming stripped 5 bases from V and 7 bases from J, with 20 bases between. This CDR3 contains 16 residues. Germline assignment: CDR1 SEHNR and CDR2 FQNEAQ (reference sequence).

This rearrangement joins TRBV5-1 to TRBJ2-5; 13 nucleotides line up with TRBD2. Germline CDR1 reads SGHRS; CDR2 reads YFSETQ. With 4 bases clipped from V and 3 bases from J, the junction kept 3 bases outside the gene matches. The length of the CDR3 is 15 residues. The CDR3 nucleotides read TGCGCCAGCAGCACGACTAGCGGGGGGAAAGAGACCCAGTACTTC. Translation gives CASSTTSGGKETQYF.

This rearrangement joins TRBV19 to TRBJ1-1; 8 bases match TRBD1. The CDR3 spans 14 residues. CDR1 is LNHDA and CDR2 is SQIVND in the germline V gene (reference sequence). J gave up 5 bases and V 7 bases, and 9 bases lay outside the gene matches. The CDR3 DNA reads TGTGCCAGTAACGGCAGGGGGCGTCGGACTGAAGCTTTCTTT. Its protein product is CASNGRGRRTEAFF. Drawing the rest from reference TRBV19 and TRBJ1-1, the complete variable domain is DGGITQSPKYLFRKEGQNVTLSCEQNLNHDAMYWYRQDPGQGLRLIYYSQIVNDFQKGDIAEGYSVSREKKESFPLTVTSAQKNPTAFYLCASNGRGRRTEAFFGQGTRLTVV.

The rearrangement joins TRBV30 to TRBJ1-2; TRBD1 is a possible D gene (5 bases). Between the trimmed V and J ends, which lost 0 bases and 8 bases, there was a span of 22 bases. The CDR3 is 16 amino acids. Looked up from germline, CDR1 is GTSNPN and CDR2 is SVGIG (reference sequence). Here the CDR3 reads CAWSVVGQGFRKGYTF. CDR3 DNA: TGTGCCTGGAGTGTAGTTGGGCAGGGTTTTCGTAAGGGCTACACCTTC.

V gene TRBV19 combines with J gene TRBJ2-7; D is unclear. V lost 8 bases, J lost 1 base, and 12 bases lay in between. The CDR3 extends over 13 amino acids. Germline assignment: CDR1 LNHDA and CDR2 SQIVND (reference sequence). DNA of the CDR3: TGTGCCAGTGGAATAGCACTTTCCTACGAGCAGTACTTC. This translates into CASGIALSYEQYF.

The genes are TRBV7-6 and TRBJ2-2; D is ambiguous. This CDR3 is 18 amino acids long. Trimming stripped 0 bases from V and 0 bases from J, with 14 bases between. CDR1 and CDR2 (germline): SGHVS, FNYEAQ. This chain's CDR3 is CASSLAMGWATNTGELFF. In DNA, the CDR3 is TGTGCCAGCAGCTTAGCGATGGGTTGGGCCACGAACACCGGGGAGCTGTTTTTT.

The CDR3 reads CASSARDTADSGANVLTF. The DNA for the CDR3 is TGTGCCAGCAGCGCGAGGGACACTGCGGATTCTGGGGCCAACGTCCTGACTTTC. The chain has TRBV9 and TRBJ2-6; D may be TRBD1 (6 bases). CDR1 and CDR2 from the germline V gene are SGDLS and YYNGEE. The CDR3 is made up of 18 amino acids. Trimming cost V 3 bases and J 1 base, with 17 bases left between them.